This is a list of T cell receptor beta chains from one sample in a study of identical twins. TCRdb re-analysed the 5' RACE reads in MiXCR, keeping a single row per CDR3 protein. Among around 1.7 million distinct CDR3 sequences listed, about 31% were seen once. The sequenced sample was cord blood. Source of these receptors: a newborn girl in good health. Each CDR3 is given with its conserved first and last residue. A D gene is named only where the DNA matches it firmly.

J gene: TRBJ2-4
V gene: TRBV20-1
D gene: .
CDR3 protein: CSAGGQSLAKNIQYF

J gene: TRBJ2-1
V gene: TRBV7-2
D gene: TRBD2
CDR3 protein: CASRSISGKYNEQFF

J gene: TRBJ1-1
V gene: TRBV7-6
D gene: TRBD1
CDR3 protein: CASSFAPFRDRVEAFF

J gene: TRBJ2-2
V gene: TRBV7-2
D gene: .
CDR3 protein: CASSVTTLNTGELFF

J gene: TRBJ2-1
V gene: TRBV24-1
D gene: TRBD2
CDR3 protein: CATSDPPTSGSSNEQFF

J gene: TRBJ2-5
V gene: TRBV2
D gene: .
CDR3 protein: CASSEADLGTQYF

J gene: TRBJ1-6
V gene: TRBV2
D gene: TRBD1
CDR3 protein: CASSLQGADSPLHF

J gene: TRBJ1-1
V gene: TRBV5-1
D gene: .
CDR3 protein: CASSLGQSTGGVMNTEAFF

J gene: TRBJ2-1
V gene: TRBV21-1
D gene: .
CDR3 protein: CASRYWQVSGRAYNEQFF

J gene: TRBJ1-1
V gene: TRBV14
D gene: .
CDR3 protein: CASSYFRGDTEAFF

J gene: TRBJ2-3
V gene: TRBV20-1
D gene: .
CDR3 protein: CSASAKRTDTQYF

J gene: TRBJ2-3
V gene: TRBV10-3
D gene: .
CDR3 protein: CANGGWREDTQYF

J gene: TRBJ2-3
V gene: TRBV24-1
D gene: .
CDR3 protein: CATSGKGHSTDTQYF

J gene: TRBJ1-6
V gene: TRBV27
D gene: TRBD1
CDR3 protein: CASSGGQGGYNSPLHF

J gene: TRBJ2-2
V gene: TRBV3-1
D gene: .
CDR3 protein: CASSHPPGVVSLRAGELFF

J gene: TRBJ2-3
V gene: TRBV24-1
D gene: TRBD2
CDR3 protein: CATGDAAGGPTDTQYF

J gene: TRBJ2-5
V gene: TRBV20-1
D gene: TRBD2
CDR3 protein: CSARDRGSGGPGYNEQYF

J gene: TRBJ1-2
V gene: TRBV4-2
D gene: TRBD1
CDR3 protein: CASSHLDGTGGNGYTF

J gene: TRBJ2-5
V gene: TRBV2
D gene: .
CDR3 protein: CASSKLSTILQETQYF

J gene: TRBJ2-3
V gene: TRBV2
D gene: TRBD2
CDR3 protein: CASSASGGLSTDTQYF

J gene: TRBJ1-3
V gene: TRBV12-3/TRBV12-4
D gene: .
CDR3 protein: CASSVWGSSGNTIYF

J gene: TRBJ1-5
V gene: TRBV29-1
D gene: .
CDR3 protein: CSVAANLNQPQHF

J gene: TRBJ2-1
V gene: TRBV27
D gene: .
CDR3 protein: CASSSLARSNEQFF

J gene: TRBJ1-6
V gene: TRBV6-1
D gene: TRBD1
CDR3 protein: CASSESRDRGNSPLHF

J gene: TRBJ2-5
V gene: TRBV4-2
D gene: .
CDR3 protein: CASSQREEAQYF

J gene: TRBJ2-3
V gene: TRBV21-1
D gene: .
CDR3 protein: CASSKEALVRTYTQYF

J gene: TRBJ2-2
V gene: TRBV4-1
D gene: TRBD1
CDR3 protein: CASSQVPGGYTGELFF

J gene: TRBJ2-3
V gene: TRBV7-9
D gene: .
CDR3 protein: CASSNYHTDTQYF

J gene: TRBJ1-1
V gene: TRBV29-1
D gene: .
CDR3 protein: CSVENGRGLAFF

J gene: TRBJ2-1
V gene: TRBV7-9
D gene: .
CDR3 protein: CASSFAVVRDKNEQFF

J gene: TRBJ1-4
V gene: TRBV9
D gene: TRBD1
CDR3 protein: CASGPQGDVEKLFF

J gene: TRBJ2-3
V gene: TRBV25-1
D gene: .
CDR3 protein: CASSGTGAGVGRVSTDTQYF

J gene: TRBJ2-1
V gene: TRBV14
D gene: .
CDR3 protein: CASSQVGDLYEQFF

J gene: TRBJ1-1
V gene: TRBV12-3/TRBV12-4
D gene: .
CDR3 protein: CASLRGRDTEAFF

J gene: TRBJ1-4
V gene: TRBV4-2
D gene: .
CDR3 protein: CASSQGQDLTNEKLFF

J gene: .
V gene: TRBV10-3
D gene: .
CDR3 protein: CAINQDYQETQYF

J gene: TRBJ2-3
V gene: TRBV3-1
D gene: TRBD2
CDR3 protein: CASGLLAASTDTQYF

J gene: TRBJ1-1
V gene: TRBV14
D gene: .
CDR3 protein: CASSQVGWGGAFF

J gene: TRBJ1-6
V gene: TRBV6-1
D gene: .
CDR3 protein: CASSEWGSPLHF

J gene: .
V gene: TRBV24-1
D gene: TRBD2
CDR3 protein: CATSDETGTSRYNEQYF

J gene: TRBJ2-7
V gene: TRBV13
D gene: .
CDR3 protein: CASSPPGPTYEQYF

J gene: TRBJ2-7
V gene: TRBV11-2
D gene: TRBD2
CDR3 protein: CASSLGSQGLAGVWAFYEQYF

J gene: TRBJ2-1
V gene: TRBV5-1
D gene: .
CDR3 protein: CASSLAPDFFYNEQFF

J gene: TRBJ2-1
V gene: TRBV28
D gene: TRBD2
CDR3 protein: CASSLSGIAYNEQFF

J gene: TRBJ1-2
V gene: TRBV29-1
D gene: .
CDR3 protein: CSVDVSLGLYGYTF

J gene: TRBJ1-5
V gene: TRBV7-9
D gene: .
CDR3 protein: CASSGRDFQNSNQPQHF

J gene: TRBJ1-1
V gene: TRBV7-2
D gene: .
CDR3 protein: CASSLAGGSKAFF

J gene: .
V gene: TRBV20-1
D gene: TRBD1
CDR3 protein: CSARDGGTGGYYNEQYF

J gene: TRBJ2-1
V gene: TRBV19
D gene: .
CDR3 protein: CASSMGSEQFF

J gene: TRBJ1-6
V gene: TRBV28
D gene: TRBD1
CDR3 protein: CASSFLGQGSSPLHF

J gene: TRBJ2-1
V gene: TRBV7-9
D gene: .
CDR3 protein: CASSPVPYNEQFF

J gene: TRBJ1-5
V gene: TRBV24-1
D gene: .
CDR3 protein: CATSDFKRNQPQHF

J gene: TRBJ1-1
V gene: TRBV5-1
D gene: TRBD1
CDR3 protein: CASSLAGTGLVPEAFF

J gene: TRBJ2-3
V gene: TRBV5-1
D gene: .
CDR3 protein: CASTQRIWPSTDTQYF